This T cell receptor (beta chain) came from a study of OX40 agonist ivuxolimab in advanced cancers. The wider study: Each dose-escalation patient presented with hepatocellular carcinoma, melanoma, renal cell or head and neck cancer.

Overall study findings and caveats: Partial responders receiving 0.1-3.0 mg/kg showed among the lowest clonal expansion.

The method was immunoSEQ multiplex PCR; TCRdb's version includes in-frame clones alone and lacks a portion of them. The repertoire holds over 75,000 clones, about 90% seen once, with around 0.43% in the top ten. Blood got drawn at baseline, again on cycle 4 day 1, and then on cycle 7 day 1. This clone occurred once. Its antigen remains unknown. The clonotype originates from an adult with an advanced solid tumor such as melanoma, head and neck, liver or kidney cancer. Here the sequenced sample was CD4+ or CD8+ T cells sorted from blood, taken in a trial of the OX40 agonist ivuxolimab.

The CDR3 nucleotides are TGTGCCAGCAGCCACCCTGAAAAAGGGAACAATGAGCAGTTCTTC. It codes for CASSHPEKGNNEQFF. The rearrangement joins TRBV4-2 to TRBJ2-1; D uncertain. The CDR3 sequence is 15 residues long. In germline, CDR1 is LGHNA, CDR2 YNFKEQ. The V end lost 3 bases, the J end lost 5 bases, and 14 bases lay between the germline ends.